This TCR beta chain was observed in a study of vaccination and CD4 T cells after COVID-19. At the level of the study: Between diagnosis and the drawing of post-COVID samples lay a median 101 days (range 35 to 161).

Treatment specified: approximately nine-day PBMC culture with coronavirus spike peptide pools or control peptides (ViraFEST assay). According to the study, CD4+ T cells from the unexposed donor were gathered ahead of the COVID-19 pandemic (2011-2018). With fresh IL-2 medium, half the medium was replaced on days 3 and 7. This clonotype is a singleton in its sample. Antigen specificity is unknown. Germline V gives CDR1 SQVTM, CDR2 ANQGSEA. The V gene end was trimmed by 6 bases and the J gene end by 2 bases; junction bases not matched to a gene: 3. CDR3 size: 13 residues. The Oncomine TCR Beta short-read assay was what sequenced the DNA obtained from cultured CD4+ T cells. MiXCR, run by TCRdb on the PCR reads, gives a single entry per CDR3 protein. The data hold about 8,000 distinct CDR3 sequences, with about 36% observed a single time.

The V call is TRBV29-1, the J call TRBJ1-2, with 10 bases that match TRBD1. The source is a human donor in good health. The sequencing sample was made of CD4+ T cells from blood, cultured in vitro. CDR3 nucleotide sequence: TGCAGCGTCCCGGGACAGGGGAACTATGGCTACACCTTC. Amino acid sequence: CSVPGQGNYGYTF.